This TCR beta chain was sequenced in a study of blood T cell repertoires in COVID-19. Background on the study: Researchers got acute and convalescent COVID-19 samples from the United States, Italy and Spain. Sample material is recorded as cDNA or gDNA derived from T cells, B-cell-depleted T cells, or PBMCs.

The authors' processing: Estimates of nucleated cell counts were drawn from the amplification of reference gene primers. Assay: immunoSEQ multiplex PCR; the TCRdb copy retains only in-frame clones and omits some. Clonal size and the V and J genes are those of that table, whereas D and trimming came from the DNA. Among roughly 190,000 clones, 70% to 90% were seen once, and the ten largest hold about 6.8%. Germline V CDR1 and CDR2: MDHEN, SYDVKM. The V segment lost 5 bases and the J segment 5 bases; nucleotides outside the gene matches: 5. The CDR3 is 14 residues long. The specimen was peripheral blood. This clonotype was obtained from a woman in her thirties or forties who had recovered from COVID-19. V and J are TRBV28 and TRBJ1-2; TRBD1 aligns across 10 bases. The CDR3 here is CASSQGQGVYGYTF. The CDR3 DNA reads TGTGCCAGCAGTCAAGGACAGGGGGTATATGGCTACACCTTC.